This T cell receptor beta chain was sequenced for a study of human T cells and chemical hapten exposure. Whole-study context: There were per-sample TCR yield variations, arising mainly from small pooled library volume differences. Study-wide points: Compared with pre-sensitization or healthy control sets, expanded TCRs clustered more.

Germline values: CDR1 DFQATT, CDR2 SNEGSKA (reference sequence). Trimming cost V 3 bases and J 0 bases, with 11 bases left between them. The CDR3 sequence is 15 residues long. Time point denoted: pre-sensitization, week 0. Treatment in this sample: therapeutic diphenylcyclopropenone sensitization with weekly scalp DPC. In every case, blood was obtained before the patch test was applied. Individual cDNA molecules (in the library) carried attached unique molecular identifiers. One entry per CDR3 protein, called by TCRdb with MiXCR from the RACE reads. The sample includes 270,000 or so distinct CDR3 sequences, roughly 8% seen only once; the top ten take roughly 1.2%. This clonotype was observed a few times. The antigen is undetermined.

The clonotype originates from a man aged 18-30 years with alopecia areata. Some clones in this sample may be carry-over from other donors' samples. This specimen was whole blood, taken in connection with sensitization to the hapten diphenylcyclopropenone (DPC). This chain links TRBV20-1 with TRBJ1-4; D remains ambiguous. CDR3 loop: CSASLRSPTNEKLFF. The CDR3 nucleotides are TGCAGTGCTAGCCTCAGGAGCCCAACTAATGAAAAACTGTTTTTT.